The 27 T cell receptor beta chains below were found in one sample sequenced in a study of beta chain features in type 1 diabetes listed by TCRdb under 2018. To prepare the library, the immunoSEQ multiplex PCR assay was applied. All of the isolated RNA was reverse transcribed with the High Capacity cDNA Reverse Transcription Kit, so expressed TCRB transcripts were sequenced. TCRdb mirrors the immuneACCESS table, restricted to in-frame sequences. Some clones are absent from its copies; in checked studies, under half trace to an unresolved V gene, and the reason for the others is unknown. Present in this sample are roughly 150,000 clones, more than 9.5% of which were seen just once. The ten biggest clones cover roughly 2% of the sample. Source material: central memory CD4+ T cells from blood. Every receptor here comes from a man aged 18 to 29 in good health.

This clone was seen more than once but under ten times. This chain links TRBV4-3 with TRBJ2-1; D is uncertain. This CDR3 has 12 residues. CDR1 is LGHNA, CDR2 YSLEER, per germline. Deletions cut 4 bases from V and 9 bases from J, with 10 bases between. The CDR3, as DNA: TGCGCCAGCAGCCTGGATATCGGTGAGCAGTTCTTC. It translates to CASSLDIGEQFF.

CDR3 in amino acids: CASSLIADTQYF. In DNA, the CDR3 is TGTGCCAGCAGCTTAATTGCAGATACGCAGTATTTT. The V gene is TRBV7-3, the J gene TRBJ2-3, with no clear D. V lost 1 base and J lost 4, with 3 bases in between. CDR3 size: 12 residues. The V gene's germline CDR1 is SGHTA and CDR2 FQGTGA.

This clone was observed a few times. The rearrangement joins TRBV7-9 to TRBJ1-1; maybe TRBD1 (6 bases). Looked up from germline, CDR1 is SEHNR and CDR2 is FQNEAQ (reference sequence). V was trimmed by 3 bases and J by 1 base, leaving 9 bases between them. The CDR3 runs 14 residues. CDR3 DNA sequence: TGTGCCAGCAGCTTGACAGGCGGGAACACTGAAGCTTTCTTT. This encodes CASSLTGGNTEAFF.

This clone was seen more than once but under ten times. V and J are TRBV9 and TRBJ1-2; D ambiguous. Germline assignment: CDR1 SGDLS and CDR2 YYNGEE. V was pared by 4 bases and J by 2 bases, with 9 bases between. The length of the CDR3 is 13 residues. Written as DNA, the CDR3 is TGTGCCAGCAGCCCGGATAGCAACTATGGCTACACCTTC. Residues: CASSPDSNYGYTF.

The V call is TRBV18, the J call TRBJ1-2; 8 bases match TRBD1. V shed 2 bases and J 8 bases; nucleotides not matched to a gene: 4. Germline lookup yields CDR1 KGHSH and CDR2 LQKENI. This CDR3 has 13 amino acids. The CDR3: CASSPGTGYGYTF. The CDR3 region has the DNA TGTGCCAGCTCACCAGGGACAGGCTACGGCTACACCTTC. Based on the CDR3 plus reference TRBV18 and TRBJ1-2, the full variable domain is NAGVMQNPRHLVRRRGQEARLRCSPMKGHSHVYWYRQLPEEGLKFMVYLQKENIIDESGMPKERFSAEFPKEGPSILRIQQVVRGDSAAYFCASSPGTGYGYTFGSGTRLTVV.

The J gene is TRBJ2-3, the V gene TRBV5-1; D is uncertain. Germline CDR1 and CDR2: SGHRS and YFSETQ. Trimming left V 2 bases short and J 1 base short, with 8 bases between. The CDR3 spans 14 residues. The CDR3 sequence is CASSLAGRTDTQYF. The CDR3 bases are TGCGCCAGCAGCTTAGCAGGACGCACAGATACGCAGTATTTT.

This clone showed up just a few times. The gene calls are TRBV4-2 and TRBJ2-5; D is undetermined. This CDR3 has 12 residues. The germline V gene encodes CDR1 LGHNA and CDR2 YNFKEQ. V was clipped by 6 bases and J by 5 bases, with 10 bases between them. Here the CDR3 reads CASRDPGETQYF. CDR3 nucleotide sequence: TGTGCCAGCAGGGACCCCGGCGAGACCCAGTACTTC.

The chain couples TRBV6-5 to TRBJ1-6; 9 bases are shared with TRBD1. Germline V gives CDR1 MNHEY, CDR2 SVGAGI. V was clipped by 8 bases and J by 10 bases; unmatched bases: 6. The CDR3 runs 13 residues. The CDR3 nucleotides are TGTGCCAGCCGAACAGGGGGCAAATCACCCCTCCACTTT. Its protein product is CASRTGGKSPLHF.

This clone was seen more than once but under ten times. V gene TRBV4-1 combines with J gene TRBJ1-2; possible D gene TRBD1, 5 bases. The CDR3 extends over 13 amino acids. CDR1 MGHRA and CDR2 YSYEKL come from the germline V gene. V lost 0 bases, J lost 7 bases, and 9 bases lay in between. CDR3 coding DNA: TGCGCCAGCAGCCAAGATCTCAGGGCTGGCTACACCTTC. The encoded protein is CASSQDLRAGYTF.

Of note for this clone: Other nucleotide sequences from this sample produce the same CDR3. The CDR3 sequence: CSVERDRGRGYTF. The CDR3 DNA follows: TGCAGCGTTGAAAGGGACAGGGGTCGGGGCTACACCTTC. The rearrangement links TRBV29-1 to TRBJ1-2, with 10 bases matching TRBD1. V was pared by 2 bases and J by 8 bases, with 5 bases of the junction left unmatched. CDR1 is SQVTM, CDR2 ANQGSEA, per germline. The CDR3 spans 13 residues.

A few counts support this clone. The V gene is TRBV19, the J gene TRBJ2-4; unclear D gene. Trimming pared 0 bases from V and 0 bases from J, leaving 12 bases between. The CDR3 length is 17 residues. Germline V lookup: CDR1 LNHDA, CDR2 SQIVND (reference sequence). The CDR3 DNA reads TGTGCCAGTAGTATAGATGGGCAGTTGGGAGCCAAAAACATTCAGTACTTC. It specifies CASSIDGQLGAKNIQYF.

This clone appeared a few times. Other DNA variants within this sample encode the same CDR3. The chain's CDR3 is CAISDRGGEKLFF. The CDR3 coding sequence is TGTGCCATCAGTGACAGGGGGGGAGAAAAACTGTTTTTT. The V call is TRBV10-3, the J call TRBJ1-4, with 7 positions matching TRBD1. The ends lost 3 bases at V and 8 bases at J; junction bases unmatched: 3. This CDR3 has 13 amino acids. Looked up from germline, CDR1 is ENHRY and CDR2 is SYGVKD.

This clone was observed a few times. This chain joins TRBV10-3 and TRBJ2-5; the match to TRBD1 covers 12 bases. This CDR3 contains 14 residues. Germline V CDR1 and CDR2: ENHRY, SYGVKD. The trim removed 8 bases at V and 5 bases at J, leaving 6 bases unmatched. The CDR3 nucleotides read TGTGCCATCGAGGGACAGGGGGCGGGTGAGACCCAGTACTTC. It is translated as CAIEGQGAGETQYF.

This clone was counted a few times. This sequence joins TRBV30 and TRBJ1-1, with D maybe TRBD1 (6 bases). The germline gives CDR1 GTSNPN, CDR2 SVGIG (reference sequence). The CDR3 extends over 15 amino acids. Trimming shortened V by 3 bases and J by 4 bases, and 18 bases separated the two germline ends. Here the CDR3 reads CAWSKYGGGSTEAFF. CDR3 bases: TGTGCCTGGAGCAAATATGGGGGCGGGAGCACTGAAGCTTTCTTT.

This clone showed up just a few times. V is TRBV4-3 and J is TRBJ2-7; the D is unclear. CDR3 length: 13 amino acids. Germline assignment: CDR1 LGHNA and CDR2 YSLEER. Between the trimmed V and J ends, which lost 4 bases and 3 bases, there was a span of 10 bases. In DNA form, the CDR3 reads TGCGCCAGCAGCCCCGACCCCTTCTACGAGCAGTACTTC. Translation gives CASSPDPFYEQYF.

This clone was found many times. The CDR3 DNA is TGTGCCATCAGTGAAGACAGCCTCTATGGCTACACCTTC. It codes for CAISEDSLYGYTF. This chain uses TRBV10-3 with TRBJ1-2, with D maybe TRBD1 (5 bases). V was shortened by 3 bases and J by 4 bases, with 9 bases between the two germline ends. The CDR3 extends over 13 amino acids. Germline V lookup: CDR1 ENHRY, CDR2 SYGVKD.

This clone was detected a few times. J is TRBJ2-7 and V is TRBV7-2; 7 bases align to TRBD2. The germline V gene encodes CDR1 SGHTA and CDR2 FQGNSA. After removal of 4 bases from V and 2 bases from J, the junction contained 8 bases not matched to a gene. The CDR3 is 15 amino acids. Here the CDR3 reads CASSYRSGGTYEQYF. CDR3 coding DNA: TGTGCCAGCAGCTATAGGTCGGGGGGAACCTACGAGCAGTACTTC.

This clone was observed a handful of times. The rearrangement joins TRBV28 to TRBJ2-5; 9 bases map to TRBD1. This CDR3 contains 16 residues. Germline CDR1 reads MDHEN; CDR2 reads SYDVKM. Unmatched junction bases numbered 11, after V lost 5 bases and J lost 4 bases. The CDR3 DNA reads TGTGCCAGCAGTCTCACCCCCGGGACAGGGAGAGAGACCCAGTACTTC. The encoded protein is CASSLTPGTGRETQYF.

This clone was seen a handful of times. The rearrangement links TRBV25-1 to TRBJ1-2; TRBD1 matches 9 bases. The CDR3 contains 16 residues. With V trimmed by 2 bases and J by 7 bases, 11 bases remained unmatched. Germline V lookup: CDR1 MGHDK, CDR2 SYGVNS. The CDR3 protein is CASSEREKGQGFGYTF. Here the CDR3 DNA reads TGTGCCAGCAGTGAAAGGGAGAAGGGACAGGGATTTGGCTACACCTTC.

The table lists this clone with a few counts. V is TRBV7-2 and J is TRBJ2-2; tentative D call: TRBD1 (6 bases). V dropped 7 bases and J dropped 1 base, with 7 bases sitting between them. The CDR3 consists of 13 residues. Germline CDR1 SGHTA, CDR2 FQGNSA. The CDR3 loop reads CASKGQNTGELFF. CDR3 nucleotide sequence: TGTGCCAGCAAGGGACAGAACACCGGGGAGCTGTTTTTT.

This chain connects TRBV5-1 to TRBJ2-2; 7 nucleotides align to TRBD1. This CDR3 contains 16 residues. The V gene's germline CDR1 is SGHRS and CDR2 YFSETQ. The junction had 8 bases not matched to a gene; V was cut back by 4 bases and J by 2 bases. The CDR3 reads CASSSHRGANTGELFF. In DNA, the CDR3 is TGCGCCAGCAGCAGCCACAGGGGCGCCAACACCGGGGAGCTGTTTTTT. The whole variable domain, remainder taken from reference TRBV5-1 and TRBJ2-2, is KAGVTQTPRYLIKTRGQQVTLSCSPISGHRSVSWYQQTPGQGLQFLFEYFSETQRNKGNFPGRFSGRQFSNSRSEMNVSTLELGDSALYLCASSSHRGANTGELFFGEGSRLTVL.

The chain couples TRBV29-1 to TRBJ2-1, with 10 bases matching TRBD2. V lost 7 bases and J lost 8; bases outside the gene matches: 11. The CDR3 extends over 14 amino acids. Germline assignment: CDR1 SQVTM and CDR2 ANQGSEA. In DNA form, the CDR3 reads TGCAGCGCCAGGCAACGGACTAGCGGCCATGAGCAGTTCTTC. This encodes CSARQRTSGHEQFF.

About this clone: Other DNA sequences of this sample code for an identical CDR3. CDR3 nucleotide sequence: TGTGCCAGCAGCGTAGGGCAGAGAGAGACCCAGTACTTC. Translated: CASSVGQRETQYF. V and J are TRBV9 and TRBJ2-5; D uncertain. The CDR3 is 13 residues long. Trimming shortened V by 0 bases and J by 4 bases, and 7 bases separated the two germline ends. Germline CDR1 and CDR2: SGDLS and YYNGEE.

There are many counts of this clone. This chain links TRBV7-9 with TRBJ2-4; D remains ambiguous. The CDR3 is made up of 12 amino acids. Germline values: CDR1 SEHNR, CDR2 FQNEAQ (reference sequence). V shed 5 bases and J shed 6 bases, with 8 bases lying between them. The CDR3 DNA sequence: TGTGCCAGCAGCCAAGACTTAAACATTCAGTACTTC. Protein: CASSQDLNIQYF.

The chain is built from TRBV30 and TRBJ1-1, with D possibly being TRBD1 (5 bases). CDR3 size: 14 residues. Per germline, CDR1 GTSNPN and CDR2 SVGIG (reference sequence). Trimming pared 8 bases from V and 4 bases from J, leaving 20 bases between. Here the CDR3 reads CAQNRVGPGTEAFF. CDR3 in DNA: TGTGCCCAAAATCGAGTGGGACCGGGCACTGAAGCTTTCTTT.

V gene TRBV11-1 combines with J gene TRBJ2-7; TRBD1 or TRBD2 may be the D gene (5 bases each). This CDR3 has 15 residues. With 5 bases removed from V and 3 bases from J, the gap between germline ends came to 17 bases. The germline CDR1 and CDR2 sequences are SGHAT and FQDESV (reference sequence). The CDR3 region is CASSLERGRNYEQYF. The DNA of the CDR3 is TGTGCCAGCAGCCTTGAGAGGGGCCGCAACTACGAGCAGTACTTC.

This clone was counted between two and nine times. The rearrangement joins TRBV18 to TRBJ2-1, with D maybe TRBD2 (6 bases). The V end lost 4 bases, the J end lost 7 bases, and 14 bases lay between the germline ends. The CDR3 covers 14 residues. The germline CDR1 and CDR2 sequences are KGHSH and LQKENI. CDR3 sequence (DNA): TGTGCCAGCTCACTTGGGGACTGGCCAAATGAGCAGTTCTTC. This translates into CASSLGDWPNEQFF.